What follows is one T cell receptor (beta chain) and its context. This specimen comes from a study of tumor-infiltrating lymphocytes in oesophageal squamous cell carcinoma. Germline V gene data show CDR1 as SGHTA and CDR2 as FQGNSA. CDR3 length: 15 amino acids. With 1 base removed from V and 2 bases from J, the gap between germline ends came to 9 bases. A single record per CDR3 protein comes from TCRdb applying MiXCR to the PCR reads. Here the sample spans about 12,000 distinct CDR3 sequences, roughly 54% being singletons. The chain couples TRBV7-2 to TRBJ1-5; D gene unclear. This clonotype originated in a female donor with esophageal squamous cell carcinoma. Sample: esophageal tumor tissue. The CDR3 reads CASSLDTERNQPQHF. CDR3 nucleotides: TGTGCCAGCAGCTTAGACACGGAGCGCAATCAGCCCCAGCATTTT.